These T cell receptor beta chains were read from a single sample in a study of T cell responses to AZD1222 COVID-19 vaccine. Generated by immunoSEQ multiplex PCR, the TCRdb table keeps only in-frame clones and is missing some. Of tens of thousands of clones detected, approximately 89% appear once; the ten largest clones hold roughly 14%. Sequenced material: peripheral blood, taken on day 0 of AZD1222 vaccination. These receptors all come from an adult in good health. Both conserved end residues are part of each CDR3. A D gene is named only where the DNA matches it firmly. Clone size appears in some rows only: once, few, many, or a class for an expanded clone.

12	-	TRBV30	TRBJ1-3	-	TGTGCCTGGAAACACAGGGGAAACACCATATATTTT	CAWKHRGNTIYF
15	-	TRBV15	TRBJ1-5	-	TGTGCCACCAGCACCTCCGACACCGCTAAAGGTCCCCAGCATTTT	CATSTSDTAKGPQHF
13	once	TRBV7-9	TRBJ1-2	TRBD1	TGTGCCAGCAGCCCGGACAGGGTCTACGGCTACACCTTC	CASSPDRVYGYTF
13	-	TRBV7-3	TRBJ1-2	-	TGTGCCAGCAGCCCCGGACAGAACTATGGCTACACCTTC	CASSPGQNYGYTF
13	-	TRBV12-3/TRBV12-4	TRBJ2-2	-	TGTGCCAGCAGTTTGGGCCTCCGGGGCGAGCTGTTTTTT	CASSLGLRGELFF
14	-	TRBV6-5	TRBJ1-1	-	TGTGCCAGTGGGGGGCGCGAACATTCCGCTGAAGCTTTCTTT	CASGGREHSAEAFF
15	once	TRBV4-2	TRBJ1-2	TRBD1	TGTGCCAGCAGCCACCCCGAAGGGGGCGGCTATGGCTACACCTTC	CASSHPEGGGYGYTF
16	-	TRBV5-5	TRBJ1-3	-	TGTGCCAGCAGCCTCCCAGGGGCGCGAACTGGAAACACCATATATTTT	CASSLPGARTGNTIYF
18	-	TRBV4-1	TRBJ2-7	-	TGCGCCAGCAGCCCACGGGACAAGGGATTCGGGTCAGCTAGCGAGCAGTACTTC	CASSPRDKGFGSASEQYF
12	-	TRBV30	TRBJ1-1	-	TGTGCCTGGAGCGTGGGACGAGGTGAAGCTTTCTTT	CAWSVGRGEAFF
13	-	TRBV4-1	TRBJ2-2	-	TGCGCCAGCAGCCCGGACCTCACCGGGGAGCTGTTTTTT	CASSPDLTGELFF
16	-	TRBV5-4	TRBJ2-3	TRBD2	TGTGCCAGCAGCTTGGGACTAGCGGAAAGCACAGATACGCAGTATTTT	CASSLGLAESTDTQYF
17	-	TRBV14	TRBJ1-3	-	TGTGCCAGCAGCCAACTCGGCGGGAGGCCTTCTGGAAACACCATATATTTT	CASSQLGGRPSGNTIYF
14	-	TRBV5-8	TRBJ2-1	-	TGTGCCAGCAGCTTGCGGCAATCCTACAATGAGCAGTTCTTC	CASSLRQSYNEQFF
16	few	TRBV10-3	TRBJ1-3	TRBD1	TGTGCCATCAGCTGGGACAGGACCCTCTCTGGAAACACCATATATTTT	CAISWDRTLSGNTIYF
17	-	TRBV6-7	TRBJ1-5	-	TGTGCCAGCAGCTCCGGACAGAGACCTCGGGGCAATCAGCCCCAGCATTTT	CASSSGQRPRGNQPQHF
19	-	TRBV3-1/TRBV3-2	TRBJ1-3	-	TGTGCCAGCAGCCAAGACGTAGAAGGGAGCATGATCTCTGGAAACACCATATATTTT	CASSQDVEGSMISGNTIYF
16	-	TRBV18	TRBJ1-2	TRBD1	TGTGCCAGCTCCGACCTCCCCCGGACAGGGGTGAATGGCTACACCTTC	CASSDLPRTGVNGYTF
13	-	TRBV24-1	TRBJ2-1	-	TGTGCCACCAGTGACCCGTGGCGGAGCGAGCAGTTCTTC	CATSDPWRSEQFF
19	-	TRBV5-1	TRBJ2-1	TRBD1	TGCGCCAGCAGCTTTTGGACAGGGGGCAAATCGGGCTCCTACAATGAGCAGTTCTTC	CASSFWTGGKSGSYNEQFF
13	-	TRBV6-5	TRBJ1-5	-	TGTGCCAGCACGGGACTGAACAATCAGCCCCAGCATTTT	CASTGLNNQPQHF
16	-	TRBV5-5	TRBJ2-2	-	TGTGCCAGCAGCTTGGGGGTCGGGATATACACCGGGGAGCTGTTTTTT	CASSLGVGIYTGELFF
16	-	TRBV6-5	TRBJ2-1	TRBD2	TGTGCCAGCAGTTACTCGAGGCGGGAGGCGGAGAATGAGCAGTTCTTC	CASSYSRREAENEQFF
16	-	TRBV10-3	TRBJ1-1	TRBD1	TGTGCCATCAGTGGCTCCCGACAGGGCCGTTTCACTGAAGCTTTCTTT	CAISGSRQGRFTEAFF
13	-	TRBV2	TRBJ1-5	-	TGTGCCAGCAGTGAATTACAGAATCAGCCCCAGCATTTT	CASSELQNQPQHF
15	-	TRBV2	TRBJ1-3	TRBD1	TGTGCCAGCAGACCGGACAGGGGGCTTGGAAACACCATATATTTT	CASRPDRGLGNTIYF
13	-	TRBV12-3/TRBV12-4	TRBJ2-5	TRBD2	TGTGCCAGCACTAAGCGGGAGGGAGAGACCCAGTACTTC	CASTKREGETQYF
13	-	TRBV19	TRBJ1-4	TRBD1	TGTGCCACATCCGGGACAGTTAATGAAAAACTGTTTTTT	CATSGTVNEKLFF
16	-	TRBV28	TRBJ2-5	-	TGTGCCAGCAGACCGAGGGCTTCCCTGTACCAAGAGACCCAGTACTTC	CASRPRASLYQETQYF
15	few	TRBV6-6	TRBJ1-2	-	TGTGCCAGCGGGAGGGGGGCAATTCTTGGCTATGGCTACACCTTC	CASGRGAILGYGYTF
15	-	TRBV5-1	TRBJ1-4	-	TGCGCCAGCAGCCCAACCGGGGGTTTTAATGAAAAACTGTTTTTT	CASSPTGGFNEKLFF
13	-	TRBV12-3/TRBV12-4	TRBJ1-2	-	TGTGCCAGCAGGGCAACAGCTAACTATGGCTACACCTTC	CASRATANYGYTF
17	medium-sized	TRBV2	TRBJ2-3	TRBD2	TGTGCCAGCAGTGAAGCGCTTCACGAGCGGGAAAGGGATACGCAGTATTTT	CASSEALHERERDTQYF
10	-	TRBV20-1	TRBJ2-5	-	TGCAGTGTAGCCCCAGAGACCCAGTACTTC	CSVAPETQYF
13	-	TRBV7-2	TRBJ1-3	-	TGTGCCAGCAGCCGTGGAGGAGGAAACACCATATATTTT	CASSRGGGNTIYF
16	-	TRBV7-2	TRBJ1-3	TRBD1	TGTGCCAGCAGCCCGACAGGGGGGACGCTTGGAAACACCATATATTTT	CASSPTGGTLGNTIYF
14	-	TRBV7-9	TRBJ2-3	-	TGTGCCAGCAGCCCAGCCGATGGCACAGATACGCAGTATTTT	CASSPADGTDTQYF
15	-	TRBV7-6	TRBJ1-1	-	TGTGCCAGCAGTACCCCTCCTCAGGGGTTAACTGAAGCTTTCTTT	CASSTPPQGLTEAFF
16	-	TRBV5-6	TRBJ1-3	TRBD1	TGTGCCAGCAGCTCTGGACAGGGCTACTCTGGAAACACCATATATTTT	CASSSGQGYSGNTIYF
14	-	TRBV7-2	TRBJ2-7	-	TGTGCCAGCAGCTTAGTAGGGGGGGAGCGCGAGCAGTACTTC	CASSLVGGEREQYF